Below are 25 T cell receptor beta chains sequenced from a single sample in a study of chemoradiotherapy in HPV16-positive cancers. The repertoire was sequenced with immunoSEQ multiplex PCR; TCRdb's copy has only in-frame clones and lacks some. The sample holds just over 7,500 clones, about 80% seen once. The input for sequencing was blood, taken from a patient who underwent chemoradiotherapy. These receptors came from a human donor with HPV-associated anogenital cancer.

For this clone: The germline gene is not matched at one end of the junction; a read error may be the cause. The chain combines TRBV5-1 with TRBJ2-7, with TRBD1 as a possible D gene (5 bases). The CDR3 has 11 residues. Germline-derived CDR1 and CDR2 are SGHRS and YFSETQ. CDR3 amino acids: CASSLLGPGCF. The CDR3 DNA sequence: TGCGCCAGCAGCTTGCTGGGGCCTGGGTGCTTC. The full variable domain, in which reference TRBV5-1 and TRBJ2-7 provide the parts outside the CDR3, is KAGVTQTPRYLIKTRGQQVTLSCSPISGHRSVSWYQQTPGQGLQFLFEYFSETQRNKGNFPGRFSGRQFSNSRSEMNVSTLELGDSALYLCASSLLGPGCFGPGTRLTVT.

The rearrangement links TRBV2 to TRBJ1-2; D uncertain. CDR3 size: 13 residues. Germline CDR1 and CDR2: SNHLY and FYNNEI. The germline V and J ends were trimmed by 4 bases and 8 bases, with 14 bases remaining between them. CDR3 coding DNA: TGTGCCAGCAGTGTGAGTGGGCACGAAGGCTACACCTTC. This translates into CASSVSGHEGYTF.

CDR3 sequence (DNA): TGTGCCAGCAGCTTAACAGGGGGGGATGAAAAACTGTTTTTT. Protein product: CASSLTGGDEKLFF. This chain connects TRBV7-9 to TRBJ1-4, with 8 bases lining up with TRBD1. CDR3 size: 14 residues. CDR1 and CDR2 (germline): SEHNR, FQNEAQ (reference sequence). Unmatched junction bases numbered 2, after V lost 2 bases and J lost 6 bases.

This clone was seen a handful of times. The chain joins TRBV18 to TRBJ2-3; 15 positions agree with TRBD2. J lost 3 bases, V lost 0 bases, and 1 base had no gene match. Germline V lookup: CDR1 KGHSH, CDR2 LQKENI. The CDR3 has 17 amino acids. The CDR3, as DNA: TGTGCCAGCTCACCACCCGGGACTAGCGGGGGGACAGATACGCAGTATTTT. Translating it yields CASSPPGTSGGTDTQYF.

V is TRBV15 and J is TRBJ2-5; D unresolved. The CDR3 totals 13 residues. Trimming left V 0 bases short and J 7 bases short, with 9 bases between. CDR1 and CDR2 (germline): LNHNV, YYDKDF (reference sequence). The CDR3 nucleotides are TGTGCCACCAGCAGAGATAAGCTTGGGACCCAGTACTTC. Its protein is CATSRDKLGTQYF.

J is TRBJ2-3 and V is TRBV2; tentatively, D is TRBD2 (5 bases). CDR3 length: 15 residues. Germline-derived CDR1 and CDR2 are SNHLY and FYNNEI. Trimming removed 2 bases at V and 4 bases at J, with 13 bases between. CDR3 nucleotide sequence: TGTGCCAGCAGTGAATTCGGGATATGGCCAGATACGCAGTATTTT. Protein: CASSEFGIWPDTQYF.

There are a few counts of this clone. The CDR3 DNA reads as TGTGCCAGCTCACCCCCGGACAGCGTTTACCTCGGTGGCTACACCTTC. Translated, it gives CASSPPDSVYLGGYTF. The chain recombines TRBV18 with TRBJ1-2; the D gene is possibly TRBD1 (6 bases). The CDR3 has 16 amino acids. V was trimmed by 3 bases and J by 7 bases, leaving 21 bases between them. Germline V gives CDR1 KGHSH, CDR2 LQKENI.

This chain links TRBV19 with TRBJ2-7; D is ambiguous. Germline lookup yields CDR1 LNHDA and CDR2 SQIVND (reference sequence). V was trimmed by 2 bases and J by 2 bases, leaving 10 bases between them. This CDR3 spans 14 amino acids. CDR3 protein: CASSIRAEAYEQYF. The CDR3 coding sequence is TGTGCCAGTAGTATAAGGGCAGAAGCCTACGAGCAGTACTTC.

This rearrangement joins TRBV25-1 to TRBJ2-1, with 14 bases fitting TRBD2. This CDR3 region has 16 residues. J gave up 5 bases and V 5 bases, and 5 bases lay outside the gene matches. Per germline, CDR1 MGHDK and CDR2 SYGVNS. CDR3: CASSNPGLAGDNEQFF. Here the CDR3 DNA reads TGTGCCAGCAGTAACCCGGGACTAGCGGGGGACAATGAGCAGTTCTTC.

The genes are TRBV5-6 and TRBJ1-6; maybe TRBD1 (5 bases). V lost 0 bases, J lost 8 bases, and 12 bases lay in between. Looked up from germline, CDR1 is SGHDT and CDR2 is YYEEEE. The CDR3 runs 15 residues. CDR3 sequence reads: CASSLDQGPDSPLHF. CDR3 bases: TGTGCCAGCAGCTTGGACCAGGGACCTGATTCACCCCTCCACTTT.

This clone was seen a few times. The rearrangement uses TRBV10-2 and TRBJ1-1; TRBD1 is a possible D gene (5 bases). This CDR3 spans 14 amino acids. V was cut by 7 bases and J by 0 bases, with 12 bases left in between. Germline V CDR1 and CDR2: WSHSY, SAAADI. CDR3 sequence: CASTQTAMNTEAFF. The CDR3 DNA follows: TGCGCCAGCACCCAGACAGCTATGAACACTGAAGCTTTCTTT.

This clone occurred once. This sequence joins TRBV5-5 and TRBJ1-2; unclear D gene. CDR3 length equals 14 residues. Per germline, CDR1 SGHKS and CDR2 YYEKEE (reference sequence). Trimming took 5 bases from V and 0 from J, leaving 11 bases between them. CDR3 region: CASSQDGANYGYTF. CDR3 DNA: TGTGCCAGCAGTCAAGACGGGGCTAACTATGGCTACACCTTC.

This clone was counted once. The chain combines TRBV27 with TRBJ1-6; weak D call: TRBD1 (6 bases). The CDR3 runs 15 residues. V lost 1 base, J lost 6 bases, and 10 bases lay in between. Germline values: CDR1 MNHEY, CDR2 SMNVEV (reference sequence). The CDR3 here is CASSLLGAVNSPLHF. The CDR3 DNA follows: TGTGCCAGCAGTTTATTGGGGGCCGTTAATTCACCCCTCCACTTT.

This clone was detected a few times. The CDR3 sequence is CSVAGQGRAFF. For the CDR3, the DNA is TGCAGCGTTGCTGGACAGGGGCGAGCTTTCTTT. The J gene is TRBJ1-1, the V gene TRBV29-1; 9 bases map to TRBD1. CDR3 length: 11 residues. V was clipped by 4 bases and J by 10 bases; unmatched bases: 4. Germline CDR1 SQVTM, CDR2 ANQGSEA.

The chain is built from TRBV7-2 and TRBJ2-5; D is ambiguous. This CDR3 has 11 amino acids. V shed 4 bases and J shed 5 bases, with 5 bases lying between them. CDR1 is SGHTA, CDR2 FQGNSA, per germline. CDR3 sequence (DNA): TGTGCCAGCAGCTCAGAGGAGACCCAGTACTTC. As protein: CASSSEETQYF.

The chain recombines TRBV7-9 with TRBJ2-1; 9 bases fit TRBD1. V was clipped by 3 bases and J by 5 bases; unmatched bases: 8. The length of the CDR3 is 16 residues. CDR1 SEHNR and CDR2 FQNEAQ come from the germline V gene (reference sequence). The CDR3 coding sequence is TGTGCCAGCAGCTTGCTACCGGGACAGGGCGACAATGAGCAGTTCTTC. Protein: CASSLLPGQGDNEQFF.

The rearrangement joins TRBV27 to TRBJ2-5, with 7 bases aligning to TRBD1. CDR3 length equals 13 residues. The V gene end was trimmed by 6 bases and the J gene end by 2 bases; junction bases not matched to a gene: 3. CDR1 is MNHEY and CDR2 is SMNVEV in the germline V gene (reference sequence). The CDR3 here is CASRRDRQETQYF. The CDR3 DNA sequence: TGTGCCAGCAGAAGGGACAGACAAGAGACCCAGTACTTC.

Only one count was recorded for this clone. Other DNA sequences of this sample code for an identical CDR3. The chain recombines TRBV29-1 with TRBJ1-1; perhaps TRBD1 as D (5 bases). This CDR3 comprises 13 residues. V dropped 8 bases and J dropped 4 bases, with 17 bases sitting between them. Germline V gives CDR1 SQVTM, CDR2 ANQGSEA. Written as DNA, the CDR3 is TGCAGCCTCCGGACGGGGGTTACCACTGAAGCTTTCTTT. Encoded protein: CSLRTGVTTEAFF.

In its sample, this clone was seen a few times. This CDR3 is CASSLDEYEQYF. DNA for the CDR3: TGTGCCAGCAGCTTAGATGAATACGAGCAGTACTTC. The rearrangement uses TRBV7-6 and TRBJ2-7; D remains ambiguous. The CDR3 loop spans 12 amino acids. V lost 1 base, J lost 4 bases, and 5 bases lay in between. Germline CDR1 is SGHVS and CDR2 is FNYEAQ.

The rearrangement links TRBV6-5 to TRBJ1-3; maybe TRBD1 (5 bases). In germline, CDR1 is MNHEY, CDR2 SVGAGI. The CDR3 covers 15 residues. Trimming shortened V by 6 bases and J by 6 bases, and 18 bases separated the two germline ends. CDR3 residues: CASSPSERGLNTIYF. The CDR3 DNA reads as TGTGCCAGCAGCCCGAGTGAACGGGGGTTAAACACCATATATTTT.

V and J are TRBV5-1 and TRBJ2-2, with D perhaps TRBD1 (5 bases). Germline V gene sequence: CDR1 SGHRS, CDR2 YFSETQ. The CDR3 sequence is 15 residues long. V dropped 1 base and J dropped 5 bases, with 12 bases sitting between them. The CDR3 spells CASSLQGLGTGELFF. The CDR3 DNA reads as TGCGCCAGCAGCTTGCAGGGCCTAGGAACCGGGGAGCTGTTTTTT.

V gene TRBV6-6 combines with J gene TRBJ1-2; the match to TRBD1 covers 7 bases. This CDR3 is 15 amino acids long. Trimming at V came to 0 bases and at J to 7 bases, leaving 8 bases not matched to a gene. Germline lookup yields CDR1 MNHNY and CDR2 SVGAGI (reference sequence). The CDR3 region is CASSYSELGGSGYTF. Here the CDR3 DNA reads TGTGCCAGCAGTTACTCGGAATTAGGGGGCAGTGGCTACACCTTC.

This chain connects TRBV9 to TRBJ2-2, with D possibly TRBD2 on 6 matching bases. The CDR3 runs 15 residues. Germline V gene data show CDR1 as SGDLS and CDR2 as YYNGEE. V was shortened by 10 bases and J by 6 bases, with 22 bases between the two germline ends. CDR3: CASDLGGSPPGELFF. The CDR3 DNA reads TGTGCCTCCGATTTGGGGGGATCCCCCCCCGGGGAGCTGTTTTTT.

The rearrangement joins TRBV19 to TRBJ1-5, with a tentative D call TRBD1 (5 bases). Trimming took off 2 bases at V and 0 bases at J, with 17 bases between the two ends. Germline CDR1 reads LNHDA; CDR2 reads SQIVND (reference sequence). This CDR3 region has 18 residues. The CDR3 region is CASSISRGSAYSNQPQHF. CDR3 nucleotide sequence: TGTGCCAGTAGTATATCAAGGGGTAGCGCGTATAGCAATCAGCCCCAGCATTTT.

V is TRBV5-4 and J is TRBJ2-3; 12 bases fit TRBD2. The CDR3 spans 16 residues. The germline V gene has CDR1 SGHNT and CDR2 YYREEE (reference sequence). V trimming: 2 bases; J trimming: 4 bases; junction bases outside the gene matches: 5. The CDR3 bases are TGTGCCAGCAGCTTCGAACTAGCGGGGGGCGCAGATACGCAGTATTTT. Translated, it gives CASSFELAGGADTQYF.